These 28 T cell receptor beta chains share one sample of origin, sequenced in a study of T cells in women clearing cervical HPV infection. Profiled with immunoSEQ multiplex PCR; TCRdb holds only in-frame clones, not every one. The sample's table shows roughly 30,000 clones. Sample: blood buffy coat. The receptors stem from a woman aged 18-70 years with a cervical HPV16 infection that either progressed to CIN3+ or cleared (not recorded which).

About this clone itself: The read gets to within 3 residues of the CDR3 end, and the germline J gene fills in the rest. The V gene is TRBV5-5, the J gene TRBJ1-4; D is unclear. There are 15 residues in the CDR3. The germline V and J ends were trimmed by 4 bases and 0 bases, with 10 bases remaining between them. Germline V gene lookup returns CDR1 SGHKS and CDR2 YYEKEE (reference sequence). This CDR3 reads CASSPLGATNEKLFF. The DNA read from the CDR3 is TGTGCCAGCAGCCCTCTCGGTGCAACTAATGAAAAA.

On this clone itself: The read ends 3 residues early relative to the CDR3; the germline J gene fills the gap. J is TRBJ1-6 and V is TRBV30; D remains ambiguous. Trimming took off 3 bases at V and 6 bases at J, with 15 bases between the two ends. This CDR3 has 15 amino acids. Per the germline V gene, CDR1 is GTSNPN and CDR2 is SVGIG (reference sequence). The CDR3 spells CAWSPPGISNSPLHF. The sequenced CDR3 bases are TGTGCCTGGAGCCCTCCGGGGATAAGTAATTCACCC.

The CDR3 loop reads CASSIALYNEKLFF. The DNA read from the CDR3 is TGTGCCAGTAGTATAGCACTGTATAATGAAAAG. The V call is TRBV19, the J call TRBJ2-2, with D unclear. Coverage ceases 3 residues before the CDR3 finishes, and the germline J gene fills in the end. Germline V gives CDR1 LNHDA, CDR2 SQIVND (reference sequence). The CDR3 contains 14 residues.

On this clone itself: The read ends 3 residues shy of where the CDR3 ends; the end is completed using the germline J gene. The chain employs TRBV11-2 and TRBJ2-7; 8 nucleotides match TRBD1. The CDR3 has 13 residues. The V and J ends lost 5 bases and 5 bases, in that order; junction bases with no gene match: 5. Germline V gene sequence: CDR1 SGHAT, CDR2 FQNNGV. The sequenced part of the CDR3 DNA is TGTGCCAGCAGCGCCCGACAGGGGCACGAG. It translates to CASSARQGHE. The whole CDR3 region reads CASSARQGHEQYF. The entire variable domain, with the rest obtained from reference TRBV11-2 and TRBJ2-7, is as follows: EAGVAQSPRYKIIEKRQSVAFWCNPISGHATLYWYQQILGQGPKLLIQFQNNGVVDDSQLPKDRFSAERLKGVDSTLKIQPAKLEDSAVYLCASSARQGHEQYFGPGTRLTVT.

As to this clone: The read ends 3 residues early relative to the CDR3; the germline J gene fills the gap. The chain joins TRBV5-1 to TRBJ2-5; 13 positions match TRBD2. Trimming cost V 5 bases and J 1 base; bases outside gene matches: 8. The germline V gene encodes CDR1 SGHRS and CDR2 YFSETQ. The CDR3 extends over 17 amino acids. The sequenced CDR3 bases are TGCGCCAGCAGAAGGGCAGGGACTAGCGGGGCCCAAGAGACC. Protein: CASRRAGTSGAQET. The whole CDR3 sequence reads CASRRAGTSGAQETQYF.

Points on this clone: Read coverage stops 3 residues before the CDR3 terminus; the germline J gene supplies the remainder. This chain links TRBV2 with TRBJ2-7, with D possibly matching TRBD1 (5 bases). Trimming cost V 10 bases and J 3 bases, with 16 bases left between them. The CDR3 length is 13 residues. The germline CDR1 and CDR2 sequences are SNHLY and FYNNEI. CDR3 region: CANRRQSNYEQYF. CDR3 DNA (partial): TGTGCCAACCGGCGACAGTCCAACTACGAG.

As regards this clone: The sequence runs out 3 residues before the end of the CDR3; the remainder is reconstructed from the germline J gene. The same CDR3 is also encoded by other DNA sequences in this sample. This sequence joins TRBV7-9 and TRBJ1-1; D might be TRBD1 (6 bases). The CDR3 length is 15 residues. Per the germline V gene, CDR1 is SEHNR and CDR2 is FQNEAQ (reference sequence). The DNA read from the CDR3 is TGTGCCAGCAGCTCCACGGCGGGGGGGCCAGAGGAG. It yields the protein CASSSTAGGPEE. The full CDR3 is CASSSTAGGPEEAFF.

As regards this clone: The CDR3 goes on 3 residues after the read ends, and that part is filled in from the germline J gene. V is TRBV7-8 and J is TRBJ2-1, with a weak D call TRBD1 (5 bases). The CDR3 extends over 12 amino acids. V was shortened by 5 bases and J by 4 bases, with 6 bases between the two germline ends. Germline values: CDR1 SGHVS, CDR2 FQNEAQ. CDR3 in amino acids: CASSGAYNEQFF. The CDR3 bases that were read are TGTGCCAGCAGCGGGGCGTACAATGAG. The full variable domain, with the rest looked up from reference TRBV7-8 and TRBJ2-1, is GAGVSQSPRYKVAKRGQDVALRCDPISGHVSLFWYQQALGQGPEFLTYFQNEAQLDKSGLPSDRFFAERPEGSVSTLKIQRTQQEDSAVYLCASSGAYNEQFFGPGTRLTVL.

Remarks on this clone: The read is 3 residues too short to cover the CDR3 end, so that end is filled in from the germline J gene. J is TRBJ1-2 and V is TRBV5-1; D remains unclear. CDR3 length equals 15 residues. Germline V gene lookup returns CDR1 SGHRS and CDR2 YFSETQ. The sequenced CDR3 bases are TGCGCCAGCAGCTTGGACTGGGCGGGTTCTGATACC. It yields the protein CASSLDWAGSDT. Given in full, the CDR3 is CASSLDWAGSDTYTF.

Worth noting for this clone: The read falls 3 residues short of the CDR3 end, and the missing part is taken from the germline J gene. The rearrangement links TRBV20-1 to TRBJ1-1; D is unresolved. In germline, CDR1 is DFQATT, CDR2 SNEGSKA (reference sequence). The CDR3 sequence is 13 residues long. CDR3 DNA, as far as it was read: TGCAGTGCTACCGGGGATGGACGGAAGGAA. Translated: CSATGDGRKE. The full CDR3 protein is CSATGDGRKEAFF.

Note on this clone: The read halts 3 residues ahead of the CDR3 end, with the missing end drawn from the germline J gene. The J gene is TRBJ2-2, the V gene TRBV5-1; 7 bases fit TRBD2. The CDR3 runs to 15 residues. Germline loops: CDR1 SGHRS, CDR2 YFSETQ. The CDR3: CASSYAAGGNSPLFF. The DNA read from the CDR3 is TGCGCCAGCAGCTACGCCGCCGGGGGGAATTCACCG.

About this clone itself: The sequenced fragment ends 3 residues before the CDR3 boundary, so the rest is inferred from the germline J gene. The chain has TRBV4-1 and TRBJ1-5; 9 nucleotides match TRBD1. CDR1 is MGHRA, CDR2 YSYEKL, per germline. The CDR3 runs to 16 residues. The DNA read from the CDR3 is TGCACCACCCCTCGACAGGGGGAAAGGGGCAATCAGCCC. It encodes CTTPRQGERGNQP. The entire CDR3 protein is CTTPRQGERGNQPQHF.

About this clone: The read terminates 3 residues before the CDR3 end, so the remaining end is supplied by the germline J gene. The chain combines TRBV6-1 with TRBJ2-7, with D possibly being TRBD2 (5 bases). Germline assignment: CDR1 MNHNS and CDR2 SASEGT. CDR3 length: 16 amino acids. The V end was cut by 0 bases, the J end by 4 bases, with 16 bases between. The CDR3 is CASSEAPSGLGYEQYF. The CDR3 DNA, read in part, is TGTGCCAGCAGTGAAGCGCCAAGCGGCCTGGGGTACGAG.

Comments on this clone: The sequenced fragment ends 3 residues before the CDR3 boundary, so the rest is inferred from the germline J gene. This rearrangement joins TRBV19 to TRBJ2-2; D is perhaps TRBD1 (6 bases). This CDR3 has 17 amino acids. CDR1 LNHDA and CDR2 SQIVND come from the germline V gene (reference sequence). The part of the CDR3 DNA that was read is TGTGCCAGTAGTATAATGCGAAGACAGGCGGTCAATGAAAAG. Its translation: CASSIMRRQAVNEK. The complete CDR3 reads CASSIMRRQAVNEKLFF.

About this clone: One end of the junction fails to match germline, which may point to a read error. The CDR3 end is not reached by the read, which stops 3 residues before it; the germline J gene fills it in. The sample has other DNA sequences that encode this CDR3 too. The chain combines TRBV7-9 with TRBJ1-3, with a possible D match to TRBD1 (5 bases). Germline CDR1 SEHNR, CDR2 FQNEAQ (reference sequence). The CDR3 sequence is 15 residues long. The CDR3 DNA, read in part, is TGTGCCAGCAGCTCCAGGGTAATCTCTGGAAACACA. This gives the protein CASSSRVISGNT. The CDR3 in full is CASSSRVISGNTIYF.

Worth noting for this clone: The read terminates 3 residues before the CDR3 end, so the remaining end is supplied by the germline J gene. V and J are TRBV5-4 and TRBJ2-3, with TRBD1 identical over 9 bases. The CDR3 runs 14 residues. Germline V lookup: CDR1 SGHNT, CDR2 YYREEE (reference sequence). CDR3 protein: CASSSDRGQETQYF. The CDR3 DNA, read in part, is TGTGCCAGCAGCTCGGACAGGGGCCAAGAGACG.

Of note for this clone: The CDR3 end lies 3 residues beyond the end of the read and is filled in from the germline J gene. This rearrangement joins TRBV7-2 to TRBJ1-2; a weak D match, TRBD1 (5 bases). The CDR3 has 12 amino acids. Germline loops: CDR1 SGHTA, CDR2 FQGNSA. With 7 bases removed from V and 6 bases from J, the gap between germline ends came to 12 bases. The CDR3 loop is CASTPGDHGYTF. The DNA read from the CDR3 is TGTGCCAGCACCCCGGGGGATCATGGC. Supplemented by reference TRBV7-2 and TRBJ1-2, the full variable domain reads GAGVSQSPSNKVTEKGKDVELRCDPISGHTALYWYRQSLGQGLEFLIYFQGNSAPDKSGLPSDRFSAERTGGSVSTLTIQRTQQEDSAVYLCASTPGDHGYTFGSGTRLTVV.

As concerns this clone: The read terminates 3 residues before the CDR3 end, so the remaining end is supplied by the germline J gene. The chain links TRBV12-3 or TRBV12-4 to TRBJ2-1; 7 positions match TRBD2. The CDR3 runs 15 residues. V was clipped by 2 bases and J by 7 bases; unmatched bases: 8. Here the CDR3 reads CASSLHAGDTNEQFF. The covered CDR3 bases are TGTGCCAGCAGTTTACATGCGGGAGACACAAATGAG.

Points on this clone: The read terminates 3 residues ahead of where the CDR3 ends, so the germline J gene completes it. This chain joins TRBV20-1 and TRBJ1-1; D remains unclear. The CDR3 totals 11 residues. Germline assignment: CDR1 DFQATT and CDR2 SNEGSKA (reference sequence). V gave up 6 bases and J gave up 7 bases, with 12 bases separating them. The part of the CDR3 DNA that was read is TGCAGTGCACCCCGGACTAATGAA. Its protein is CSAPRTNE. The full CDR3 reads CSAPRTNEAFF.

In the case of this clone: The read ends 3 residues early relative to the CDR3; the germline J gene fills the gap. This rearrangement joins TRBV7-8 to TRBJ1-1; D is undetermined. The CDR3 is 13 residues long. The germline CDR1 and CDR2 sequences are SGHVS and FQNEAQ. V shed 7 bases and J shed 0 bases, with 9 bases lying between them. CDR3 DNA, as far as it was read: TGTGCCAGCAAACAAAAGATGAACACTGAA. Translated: CASKQKMNTE. The whole CDR3 sequence is CASKQKMNTEAFF.

About this clone: The read stops 3 residues short of the end of the CDR3; the missing end is completed from the germline J gene. The chain is built from TRBV7-9 and TRBJ1-1; no clear D. Germline V gene lookup returns CDR1 SEHNR and CDR2 FQNEAQ (reference sequence). There are 11 residues in the CDR3. The V and J ends lost 5 bases and 5 bases respectively, with 6 bases between them. The sequenced part of the CDR3 DNA is TGTGCCAGCAGCCGGGGAACTGAA. As protein: CASSRGTE. The whole CDR3 reads CASSRGTEAFF. Variable domain in full (rest from reference TRBV7-9 and TRBJ1-1): DTGVSQNPRHKITKRGQNVTFRCDPISEHNRLYWYRQTLGQGPEFLTYFQNEAQLEKSRLLSDRFSAERPKGSFSTLEIQRTEQGDSAMYLCASSRGTEAFFGQGTRLTVV.

Regarding this clone: The CDR3 end is not reached by the read, which stops 3 residues before it; the germline J gene fills it in. This chain links TRBV19 with TRBJ1-1; D is ambiguous. The CDR3 sequence is 11 residues long. Germline CDR1 LNHDA, CDR2 SQIVND (reference sequence). Between the trimmed V and J ends, which lost 6 bases and 5 bases, there was a span of 7 bases. CDR3 DNA (partial): TGTGCCAGTAGGGTAGGGACTGAA. It translates to CASRVGTE. The whole CDR3 sequence is CASRVGTEAFF. Filled out from reference TRBV19 and TRBJ1-1, the complete variable domain reads DGGITQSPKYLFRKEGQNVTLSCEQNLNHDAMYWYRQDPGQGLRLIYYSQIVNDFQKGDIAEGYSVSREKKESFPLTVTSAQKNPTAFYLCASRVGTEAFFGQGTRLTVV.

This chain's CDR3 is CSASNRRRSAYNEQFF. The DNA read from the CDR3 is TGCAGTGCCTCCAATAGGCGGAGAAGCGCCTACAATGAG. This sequence joins TRBV20-1 and TRBJ2-1; D is unclear. With the read ending 3 residues before the CDR3 end, the germline J gene is used to fill in that end. The CDR3 spans 16 residues. CDR1 is DFQATT, CDR2 SNEGSKA, per germline (reference sequence). The V end lost 6 bases, the J end lost 2 bases, and 20 bases lay between the germline ends.

About this clone itself: The DNA ends 3 residues before the CDR3 does, and the rest of the CDR3 is filled in from the germline J gene. V usage is TRBV7-2 and J usage is TRBJ1-6; 7 bases are a match to TRBD1. V shed 5 bases and J 5 bases; nucleotides not matched to a gene: 6. The length of the CDR3 is 15 residues. Germline V CDR1 and CDR2: SGHTA, FQGNSA. CDR3: CASSQTGAHNSPLHF. The part of the CDR3 DNA that was read is TGTGCCAGCAGCCAAACAGGGGCCCATAATTCACCC.

Comments on this clone: The missing CDR3 end, 3 residues past where the read stops, is filled in from the germline J gene. The chain recombines TRBV10-3 with TRBJ1-2; possibly TRBD1 for D (6 bases). The CDR3 contains 15 residues. With 2 bases removed from V and 5 bases from J, the gap between germline ends came to 15 bases. From germline, CDR1 is ENHRY and CDR2 SYGVKD. The CDR3 region is CAISEGQGNLYGYTF. The sequenced CDR3 bases are TGTGCCATCAGTGAGGGGCAGGGGAACCTATATGGC.

Points on this clone: The CDR3 is cut off 3 residues early in the read; its end comes from the germline J gene. This chain links TRBV10-3 with TRBJ2-1, with 7 bases fitting TRBD1. Trimming removed 2 bases from V and 9 bases from J; junction bases left unmatched: 1. CDR3 length equals 12 residues. The germline gives CDR1 ENHRY, CDR2 SYGVKD. This CDR3 is CAISERDSEQFF. The CDR3 DNA, read in part, is TGTGCCATCAGTGAGCGGGACAGTGAG.

In regard to this clone: The read falls 3 residues short of the CDR3 end, and the missing part is taken from the germline J gene. This chain uses TRBV30 with TRBJ1-1; no firm D call. Trimming took off 2 bases at V and 3 bases at J, with 10 bases between the two ends. Per germline, CDR1 GTSNPN and CDR2 SVGIG (reference sequence). CDR3 length equals 13 residues. The CDR3 is CAWSSRGDTEAFF. The CDR3 bases that were read are TGTGCCTGGAGTTCCCGGGGAGACACTGAA.

About this clone: The read terminates 3 residues before the CDR3 end, so the remaining end is supplied by the germline J gene. The rearrangement uses TRBV10-1 and TRBJ2-5; 12 positions agree with TRBD2. The germline V gene has CDR1 WNHNN and CDR2 SYGVQD (reference sequence). V was pared by 5 bases and J by 5 bases, with 6 bases of the junction left unmatched. The CDR3 is made up of 15 amino acids. The CDR3 DNA, read in part, is TGCGCCAGCAGTCCCGGACTAGCGGGGAAGGAGACC. This encodes CASSPGLAGKET. The CDR3 in its entirety is CASSPGLAGKETQYF.